The clone carrying this T cell receptor (beta chain) was counted only a few times. Using immunoSEQ multiplex PCR, the repertoire was profiled, and TCRdb retains in-frame clones only, with some absent. The sample holds 90,000 to 130,000 clones, around three quarters seen once. This sample stems from a study of blood T cell repertoires in COVID-19. The wider study: Sites in the United States, Italy and Spain provided acute and convalescent COVID-19 samples. The analysed material was cDNA or gDNA that came from T cells, B-cell-depleted T cells, or PBMCs.

Germline V gene lookup returns CDR1 SGHRS and CDR2 YFSETQ. Trimming shortened V by 3 bases and J by 0 bases, and 10 bases separated the two germline ends. The CDR3 length is 14 residues. Sequenced sample: peripheral blood. This chain connects TRBV5-1 to TRBJ2-7, with a weak D call TRBD1 (5 bases). This clonotype was sampled from a woman aged 60-70 years with acute or convalescent COVID-19. The CDR3 reads CASSSRQSSYEQYF. The CDR3 bases are TGCGCCAGCAGCTCAAGACAGAGCTCCTACGAGCAGTACTTC.